These 29 T cell receptor beta chains came from one sample sequenced in a study of early T cells in non-severe SARS-CoV-2 infection. Via MiXCR, TCRdb re-called the 5' RACE reads, giving one row per CDR3 protein. This table holds just over 95,000 distinct CDR3 sequences, about 10% found once. The sequencing input was whole blood. These receptors all come from an adult who was a healthcare worker with PCR-confirmed SARS-CoV-2 infection or an uninfected control (not recorded which).

There are many counts of this clonotype. The CDR3 coding sequence is TGCAGTGCTTCGGATCCGAGGACAGGGGATACCTACGAGCAGTACTTC. This codes for CSASDPRTGDTYEQYF. The chain recombines TRBV20-1 with TRBJ2-7; 9 nucleotides match TRBD1. Germline V gene data show CDR1 as DFQATT and CDR2 as SNEGSKA (reference sequence). The V and J ends lost 5 bases and 2 bases, in that order; junction bases with no gene match: 13. The CDR3 is made up of 16 amino acids.

This clonotype was found many times. V usage is TRBV30 and J usage is TRBJ1-2; the D is unclear. The CDR3 is 11 amino acids. The V gene's germline CDR1 is GTSNPN and CDR2 SVGIG (reference sequence). V shed 3 bases and J shed 7 bases, with 9 bases lying between them. This CDR3 reads CAWRVGGGYTF. The CDR3 DNA follows: TGTGCCTGGAGAGTGGGCGGTGGCTACACCTTC.

This chain connects TRBV5-6 to TRBJ2-4; D might be TRBD1 (5 bases). CDR3 length: 16 residues. Looked up from germline, CDR1 is SGHDT and CDR2 is YYEEEE. V lost 4 bases to trimming and J lost 0 bases, with 14 bases between them. DNA for the CDR3: TGTGCCAGCAGCCTGAGACAGCGCATAGCCAAAAACATTCAGTACTTC. It translates to CASSLRQRIAKNIQYF. The full variable domain, with the rest looked up from reference TRBV5-6 and TRBJ2-4, is DAGVTQSPTHLIKTRGQQVTLRCSPKSGHDTVSWYQQALGQGPQFIFQYYEEEERQRGNFPDRFSGHQFPNYSSELNVNALLLGDSALYLCASSLRQRIAKNIQYFGAGTRLSVL.

This clonotype has more than one count but fewer than ten. The chain links TRBV12-3 or TRBV12-4 to TRBJ2-7, with unresolved D. V lost 4 bases, J lost 5 bases, and 21 bases lay in between. This CDR3 comprises 16 residues. The CDR3 protein is CASSSSRARNLDEQYF. The CDR3 nucleotides read TGTGCCAGCAGTTCCTCTAGGGCAAGGAACTTGGACGAGCAGTACTTC.

In this sample, this clonotype turned up many times. The J gene is TRBJ1-1, the V gene TRBV12-3 or TRBV12-4; D is possibly TRBD1 (5 bases). This CDR3 spans 13 amino acids. V was trimmed by 5 bases and J by 5 bases, leaving 12 bases between them. In DNA, the CDR3 is TGTGCCAGCAGTCAGGGATGGGGGACTGAAGCTTTCTTT. Protein: CASSQGWGTEAFF.

This clonotype came up many times. DNA of the CDR3: TGCGCCAGCAGCGGGGCTGGCACAGATACGCAGTATTTT. It encodes CASSGAGTDTQYF. The chain couples TRBV5-1 to TRBJ2-3; a possible D gene is TRBD1 (5 bases). Germline V gene data show CDR1 as SGHRS and CDR2 as YFSETQ. The CDR3 totals 13 residues. V was clipped by 4 bases and J by 1 base, with 7 bases between them.

V usage is TRBV6-5 and J usage is TRBJ1-2; 7 bases are a match to TRBD1. J lost 8 bases, V lost 5 bases, and 17 bases had no gene match. This CDR3 is 16 amino acids long. Per the germline V gene, CDR1 is MNHEY and CDR2 is SVGAGI. The CDR3 sequence is CASSKTTGQRPGGYTF. The CDR3 nucleotides read TGTGCCAGCAGTAAAACAACGGGACAGCGGCCAGGAGGCTACACCTTC.

This clonotype was found many times. V and J are TRBV10-3 and TRBJ1-1; 8 bases agree with TRBD1. The CDR3 contains 13 residues. Germline CDR1 and CDR2: ENHRY and SYGVKD. J gave up 1 base and V 6 bases, and 1 base lay outside the gene matches. The CDR3 here is CAISGTGNTEAFF. The CDR3 coding sequence is TGTGCCATCAGCGGGACAGGGAACACTGAAGCTTTCTTT.

This clonotype has ten or more counts. The rearrangement links TRBV18 to TRBJ2-5; the D is unclear. Germline V CDR1 and CDR2: KGHSH, LQKENI. The length of the CDR3 is 13 residues. V shed 0 bases and J shed 7 bases, with 9 bases lying between them. CDR3 coding DNA: TGTGCCAGCTCACCACCGATGGATGGGACCCAGTACTTC. It is translated as CASSPPMDGTQYF.

This rearrangement joins TRBV29-1 to TRBJ1-2, with a possible D match to TRBD1 (5 bases). Germline V lookup: CDR1 SQVTM, CDR2 ANQGSEA. Trimming took 0 bases from V and 4 from J, leaving 15 bases between them. The CDR3 extends over 15 amino acids. This CDR3 is CSVEDLGQGSYGYTF. The DNA of the CDR3 is TGCAGCGTTGAAGATCTGGGGCAGGGCTCCTATGGCTACACCTTC.

The chain recombines TRBV6-6 with TRBJ2-7; D remains unclear. Trimming left V 3 bases short and J 8 bases short, with 20 bases between. CDR1 and CDR2 from the germline V gene are MNHNY and SVGAGI (reference sequence). The CDR3 runs to 15 residues. For the CDR3, the DNA is TGTGCCAGCAGTTATCCCCCGACTGCCGGTACGAAGCAGTACTTC. Translation gives CASSYPPTAGTKQYF.

This clonotype was found many times. The chain links TRBV28 to TRBJ1-2, with D maybe TRBD1 (6 bases). The CDR3 is 15 residues long. Germline lookup yields CDR1 MDHEN and CDR2 SYDVKM. V lost 3 bases and J 4 bases, leaving 15 bases between the germline ends. CDR3 bases: TGTGCCAGCAGTTTGGCAGGGACAAAAAGCTATGGCTACACCTTC. This translates into CASSLAGTKSYGYTF.

V is TRBV4-2 and J is TRBJ2-1; the match to TRBD2 covers 7 bases. V dropped 0 bases and J dropped 7; count of bases not matched to a gene: 9. This CDR3 has 16 amino acids. Germline values: CDR1 LGHNA, CDR2 YNFKEQ. The CDR3 reads CASSQDLLAEGNEQFF. The CDR3 nucleotides are TGTGCCAGCAGCCAAGATTTGCTAGCGGAGGGGAATGAGCAGTTCTTC.

This clonotype was observed a few times. V usage is TRBV6-5 and J usage is TRBJ2-2; unclear D gene. The CDR3 contains 15 residues. CDR1 and CDR2 from the germline V gene are MNHEY and SVGAGI. Deletions cut 0 bases from V and 5 bases from J, with 10 bases between. The CDR3 region has the DNA TGTGCCAGCAGTTACTCCGTGGCCGGGACCGGGGAGCTGTTTTTT. This translates into CASSYSVAGTGELFF.

In its sample, this clonotype was seen many times. The chain uses TRBV2 and TRBJ1-5; D is perhaps TRBD1 (5 bases). V was pared by 5 bases and J by 3 bases, with 17 bases between. Germline V gene sequence: CDR1 SNHLY, CDR2 FYNNEI. The CDR3 extends over 16 amino acids. The CDR3 sequence is CASSQFLQEPNQPQHF. CDR3 nucleotide sequence: TGTGCCAGCAGTCAATTCCTACAGGAACCCAATCAGCCCCAGCATTTT.

This clonotype was picked up a small number of times. The chain uses TRBV20-1 and TRBJ2-7, with D possibly being TRBD2 (6 bases). CDR1 is DFQATT and CDR2 is SNEGSKA in the germline V gene (reference sequence). V lost 4 bases and J 6 bases, leaving 16 bases between the germline ends. CDR3 length: 13 amino acids. This CDR3 is CSATPGGWGEQYF. In DNA, the CDR3 is TGCAGTGCTACTCCCGGGGGTTGGGGCGAGCAGTACTTC.

This clonotype has a count of ten or more. The rearrangement uses TRBV6-6 and TRBJ2-3; TRBD2 aligns across 8 bases. The CDR3 runs to 13 residues. Germline loops: CDR1 MNHNY, CDR2 SVGAGI (reference sequence). The chain's CDR3 is CTTRTSNTDTQYF. CDR3 nucleotide sequence: TGTACCACCCGGACTAGCAACACAGATACGCAGTATTTT.

At least ten counts were recorded for this clonotype. The chain is built from TRBV3-1 and TRBJ2-7; perhaps TRBD2 as D (5 bases). The CDR3 is made up of 13 amino acids. Trimming cost V 0 bases and J 9 bases, with 12 bases left between them. Looked up from germline, CDR1 is LGHDT and CDR2 is YNNKEL (reference sequence). The chain's CDR3 is CASSQDLGSWQYF. The CDR3 region has the DNA TGTGCCAGCAGCCAAGATCTAGGGAGTTGGCAGTACTTC.

The rearrangement joins TRBV7-8 to TRBJ2-7, with 10 bases matching TRBD1. Losses at the gene ends were 5 bases for V and 2 bases for J; bases not matched to a gene: 9. This CDR3 contains 16 residues. From germline, CDR1 is SGHVS and CDR2 FQNEAQ. CDR3 nucleotide sequence: TGTGCCAGCAGCCCCATCGGACAGGGGGGAACCTACGAGCAGTACTTC. Amino acids: CASSPIGQGGTYEQYF.

This clonotype was seen only a few times. DNA of the CDR3: TGTGCCAGCAGTTTAAGTTTCCTATCCAGTGAGCAGTTCTTC. It is translated as CASSLSFLSSEQFF. The gene calls are TRBV12-3 or TRBV12-4 and TRBJ2-1; no clear D gene. The CDR3 consists of 14 residues. The V gene lost 2 bases and the J gene lost 9 bases, with 14 bases spanning the gap.

The chain joins TRBV20-1 to TRBJ2-7; 7 nucleotides agree with TRBD1. The CDR3 loop spans 15 amino acids. Germline V CDR1 and CDR2: DFQATT, SNEGSKA (reference sequence). V lost 1 base to trimming and J lost 2 bases; unmatched junction nucleotides: 8. CDR3 loop: CSARARTGDPYEQYF. In nucleotides, the CDR3 is TGCAGTGCTAGAGCCCGGACAGGAGATCCCTACGAGCAGTACTTC.

This clonotype was observed a few times. The chain employs TRBV18 and TRBJ2-5, with a tentative D call TRBD1 (6 bases). Germline V gives CDR1 KGHSH, CDR2 LQKENI. Trimming pared 1 base from V and 2 bases from J, leaving 8 bases between. This CDR3 has 14 residues. CDR3 in amino acids: CASSPRGLQETQYF. The CDR3 nucleotides are TGTGCCAGCTCACCACGGGGGCTTCAAGAGACCCAGTACTTC.

This clonotype was found many times. This CDR3 is CASRAAPEVNTEAFF. CDR3 sequence (DNA): TGCGCCAGCAGGGCGGCGCCGGAGGTAAACACTGAAGCTTTCTTT. J is TRBJ1-1 and V is TRBV4-1, with unresolved D. The CDR3 has 15 amino acids. V was trimmed by 6 bases and J by 2 bases, leaving 16 bases between them. CDR1 is MGHRA and CDR2 is YSYEKL in the germline V gene.

This clonotype was detected many times. The chain recombines TRBV20-1 with TRBJ1-1, with D maybe TRBD1 (5 bases). This CDR3 has 15 residues. Germline CDR1 is DFQATT and CDR2 is SNEGSKA (reference sequence). Trimming took off 0 bases at V and 1 base at J, with 12 bases between the two ends. The CDR3 DNA follows: TGCAGTGCTAGAGACCCCCGGGGGGAGAACACTGAAGCTTTCTTT. This translates into CSARDPRGENTEAFF.

This clonotype was observed at least ten times. V usage is TRBV7-6 and J usage is TRBJ2-7; no reliable D call. Deletions cut 1 base from V and 2 bases from J, with 6 bases between. Germline V gene lookup returns CDR1 SGHVS and CDR2 FNYEAQ. CDR3 size: 13 residues. CDR3 sequence reads: CASSLDGPYEQYF. The CDR3 coding sequence is TGTGCCAGCAGCTTAGACGGGCCCTACGAGCAGTACTTC. The full variable domain, completed using reference TRBV7-6 and TRBJ2-7, is GAGVSQSPRYKVTKRGQDVALRCDPISGHVSLYWYRQALGQGPEFLTYFNYEAQQDKSGLPNDRFSAERPEGSISTLTIQRTEQRDSAMYRCASSLDGPYEQYFGPGTRLTVT.

This clonotype was seen many times. This rearrangement joins TRBV24-1 to TRBJ2-1; no clear D gene. The V end lost 4 bases, the J end lost 5 bases, and 11 bases lay between the germline ends. Per the germline V gene, CDR1 is KGHDR and CDR2 is SFDVKD. The CDR3 runs 14 residues. The CDR3 DNA reads TGTGCCACCAGTGACCCCTCCCGGGACAATGAGCAGTTCTTC. Translating gives CATSDPSRDNEQFF.

This chain joins TRBV7-2 and TRBJ1-6; D is uncertain. Trimming took off 5 bases at V and 8 bases at J, with 10 bases between the two ends. Germline CDR1 SGHTA, CDR2 FQGNSA. CDR3 length: 13 amino acids. CDR3 DNA sequence: TGTGCCAGCAGCGCGCATGGGGATTCACCCCTCCACTTT. It translates to CASSAHGDSPLHF.

A few counts support this clonotype. The chain joins TRBV28 to TRBJ2-7, with 10 nucleotides matching TRBD2. CDR3 length: 16 amino acids. CDR1 and CDR2 from the germline V gene are MDHEN and SYDVKM. V shed 3 bases, J shed 4 bases, and the junction held 9 bases outside the gene matches. This CDR3 reads CASSLSILAGMYEQYF. CDR3 coding DNA: TGTGCCAGCAGTTTGTCGATACTAGCGGGAATGTACGAGCAGTACTTC.

This clonotype occurred a few times. The chain combines TRBV5-6 with TRBJ1-1; D uncertain. Germline CDR1 is SGHDT and CDR2 is YYEEEE. V was pared by 1 base and J by 4 bases, with 8 bases between. The CDR3 spans 13 residues. CDR3 region: CASSLFTGTEAFF. In nucleotides, the CDR3 is TGTGCCAGCAGCTTGTTTACCGGCACTGAAGCTTTCTTT. Full variable domain (remainder filled in from reference TRBV5-6 and TRBJ1-1): DAGVTQSPTHLIKTRGQQVTLRCSPKSGHDTVSWYQQALGQGPQFIFQYYEEEERQRGNFPDRFSGHQFPNYSSELNVNALLLGDSALYLCASSLFTGTEAFFGQGTRLTVV.